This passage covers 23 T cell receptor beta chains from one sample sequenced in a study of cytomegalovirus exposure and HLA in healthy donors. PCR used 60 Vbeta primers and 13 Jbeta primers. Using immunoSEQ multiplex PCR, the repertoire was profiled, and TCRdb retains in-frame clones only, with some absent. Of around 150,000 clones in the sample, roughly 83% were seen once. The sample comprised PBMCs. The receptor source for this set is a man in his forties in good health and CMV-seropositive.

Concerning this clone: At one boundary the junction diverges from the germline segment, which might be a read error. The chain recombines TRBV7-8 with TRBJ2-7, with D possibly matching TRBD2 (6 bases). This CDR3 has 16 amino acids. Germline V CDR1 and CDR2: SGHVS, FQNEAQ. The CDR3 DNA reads TGTGCCAGCACCTTACGGGGAGGCAGCCAAAACTACGAGCAGTACTTC. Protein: CASTLRGGSQNYEQYF.

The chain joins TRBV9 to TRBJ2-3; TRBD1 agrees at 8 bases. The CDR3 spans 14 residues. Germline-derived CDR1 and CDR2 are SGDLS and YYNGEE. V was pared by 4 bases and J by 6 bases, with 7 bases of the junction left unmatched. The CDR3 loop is CASSSRTGPDTQYF. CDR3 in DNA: TGTGCCAGCAGCTCCAGGACAGGGCCCGATACGCAGTATTTT.

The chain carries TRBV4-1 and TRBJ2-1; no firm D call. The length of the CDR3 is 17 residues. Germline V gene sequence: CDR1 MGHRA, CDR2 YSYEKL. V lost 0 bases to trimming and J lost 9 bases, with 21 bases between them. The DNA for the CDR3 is TGCGCCAGCAGCCAAGAGGCGGCGAGAGCAGTGGAAGGTGAGCAGTTCTTC. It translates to CASSQEAARAVEGEQFF.

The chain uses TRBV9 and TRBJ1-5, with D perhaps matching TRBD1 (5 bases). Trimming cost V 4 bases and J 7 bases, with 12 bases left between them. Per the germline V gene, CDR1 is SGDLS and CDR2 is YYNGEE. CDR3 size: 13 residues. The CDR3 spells CASSRGGGQPQHF. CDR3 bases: TGTGCCAGCAGCCGGGGGGGAGGGCAGCCCCAGCATTTT.

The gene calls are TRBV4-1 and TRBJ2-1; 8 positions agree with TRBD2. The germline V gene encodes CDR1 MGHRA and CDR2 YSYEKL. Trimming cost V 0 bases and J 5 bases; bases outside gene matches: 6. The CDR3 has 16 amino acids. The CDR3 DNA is TGCGCCAGCAGCCAAGATAGGGGACTAGGAGACAATGAGCAGTTCTTC. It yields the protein CASSQDRGLGDNEQFF.

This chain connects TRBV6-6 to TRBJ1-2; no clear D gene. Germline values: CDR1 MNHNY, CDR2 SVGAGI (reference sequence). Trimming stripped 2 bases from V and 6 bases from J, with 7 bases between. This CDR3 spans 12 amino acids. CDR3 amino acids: CASSYMRDGYTF. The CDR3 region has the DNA TGTGCCAGCAGTTACATGCGGGATGGCTACACCTTC.

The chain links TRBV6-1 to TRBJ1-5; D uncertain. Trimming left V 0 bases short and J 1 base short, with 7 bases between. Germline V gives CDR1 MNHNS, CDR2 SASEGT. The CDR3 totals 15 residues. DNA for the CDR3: TGTGCCAGCAGTGAAGCAGGGAGGAGCAATCAGCCCCAGCATTTT. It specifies CASSEAGRSNQPQHF.

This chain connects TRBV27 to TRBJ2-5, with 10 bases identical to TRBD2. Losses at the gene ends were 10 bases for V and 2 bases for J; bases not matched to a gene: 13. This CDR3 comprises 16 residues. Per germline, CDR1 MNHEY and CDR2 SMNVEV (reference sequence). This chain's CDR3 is CATLAPGLASQETQYF. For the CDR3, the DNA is TGTGCCACTCTCGCACCGGGACTAGCGTCTCAAGAGACCCAGTACTTC.

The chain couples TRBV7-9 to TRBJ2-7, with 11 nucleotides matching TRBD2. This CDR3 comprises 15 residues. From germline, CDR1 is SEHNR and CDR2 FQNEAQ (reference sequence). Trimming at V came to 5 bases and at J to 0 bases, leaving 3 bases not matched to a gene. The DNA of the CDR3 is TGTGCCAGCAGCGGTAGCGGGAGGGCCTCCTACGAGCAGTACTTC. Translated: CASSGSGRASYEQYF.

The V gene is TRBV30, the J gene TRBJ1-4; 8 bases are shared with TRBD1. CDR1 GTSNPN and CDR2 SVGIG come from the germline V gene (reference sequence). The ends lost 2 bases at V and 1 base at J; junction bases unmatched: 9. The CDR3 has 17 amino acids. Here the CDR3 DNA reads TGTGCCTGGAGTCTCACTGGACAGGGCGTAACTAATGAAAAACTGTTTTTT. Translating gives CAWSLTGQGVTNEKLFF. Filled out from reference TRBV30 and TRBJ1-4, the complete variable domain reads SQTIHQWPATLVQPVGSPLSLECTVEGTSNPNLYWYRQAAGRGLQLLFYSVGIGQISSEVPQNLSASRPQDRQFILSSKKLLLSDSGFYLCAWSLTGQGVTNEKLFFGSGTQLSVL.

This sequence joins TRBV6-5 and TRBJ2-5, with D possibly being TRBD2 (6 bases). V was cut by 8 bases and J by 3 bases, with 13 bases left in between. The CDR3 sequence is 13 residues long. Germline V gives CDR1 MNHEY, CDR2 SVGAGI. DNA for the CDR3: TGTGCCAGCGGGCGGGGTTCTGAAGAGACCCAGTACTTC. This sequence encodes CASGRGSEETQYF.

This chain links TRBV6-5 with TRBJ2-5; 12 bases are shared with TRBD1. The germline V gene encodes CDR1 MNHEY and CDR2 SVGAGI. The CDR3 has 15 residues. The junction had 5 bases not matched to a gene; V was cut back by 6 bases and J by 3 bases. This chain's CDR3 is CASRGTGGAKETQYF. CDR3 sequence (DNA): TGTGCCAGCAGGGGGACAGGGGGCGCGAAAGAGACCCAGTACTTC.

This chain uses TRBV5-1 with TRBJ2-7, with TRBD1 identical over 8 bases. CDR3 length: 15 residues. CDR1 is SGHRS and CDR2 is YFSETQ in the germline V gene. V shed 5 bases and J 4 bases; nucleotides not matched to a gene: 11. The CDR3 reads CASRTAGTGYYEQYF. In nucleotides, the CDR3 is TGCGCCAGCAGAACCGCCGGGACAGGATATTACGAGCAGTACTTC. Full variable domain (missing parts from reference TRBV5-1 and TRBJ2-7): KAGVTQTPRYLIKTRGQQVTLSCSPISGHRSVSWYQQTPGQGLQFLFEYFSETQRNKGNFPGRFSGRQFSNSRSEMNVSTLELGDSALYLCASRTAGTGYYEQYFGPGTRLTVT.

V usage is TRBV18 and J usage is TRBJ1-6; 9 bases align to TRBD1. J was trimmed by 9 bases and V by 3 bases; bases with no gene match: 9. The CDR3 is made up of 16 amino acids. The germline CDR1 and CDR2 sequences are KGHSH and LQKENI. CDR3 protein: CASSPETGTGSSPLHF. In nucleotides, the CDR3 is TGTGCCAGCTCACCCGAAACCGGGACAGGGAGTTCACCCCTCCACTTT. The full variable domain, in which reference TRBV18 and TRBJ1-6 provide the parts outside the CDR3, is NAGVMQNPRHLVRRRGQEARLRCSPMKGHSHVYWYRQLPEEGLKFMVYLQKENIIDESGMPKERFSAEFPKEGPSILRIQQVVRGDSAAYFCASSPETGTGSSPLHFGNGTRLTVT.

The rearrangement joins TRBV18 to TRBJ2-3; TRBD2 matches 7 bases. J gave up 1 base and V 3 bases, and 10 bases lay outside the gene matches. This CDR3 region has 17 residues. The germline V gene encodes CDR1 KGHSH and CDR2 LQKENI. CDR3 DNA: TGTGCCAGCTCACCTACTCCTGTGGGGGGGGGCACAGATACGCAGTATTTT. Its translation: CASSPTPVGGGTDTQYF.

Here the CDR3 reads CASSTGSWQPQHF. CDR3 in DNA: TGTGCCAGCAGTACAGGGTCCTGGCAGCCCCAGCATTTT. The chain carries TRBV6-5 and TRBJ1-5; a possible D gene is TRBD1 (6 bases). Germline V lookup: CDR1 MNHEY, CDR2 SVGAGI. V was cut by 5 bases and J by 7 bases, with 12 bases left in between. The CDR3 covers 13 residues.

CDR3 nucleotides: TGCGCCAGCAGCCAAGCATTAGCGGGGGACCTTAACGAGCAGTACTTC. Translating it yields CASSQALAGDLNEQYF. The chain is built from TRBV4-3 and TRBJ2-7; 9 nucleotides agree with TRBD2. This CDR3 comprises 16 residues. Germline assignment: CDR1 LGHNA and CDR2 YSLEER. Trimming removed 1 base from V and 5 bases from J; junction bases left unmatched: 9.

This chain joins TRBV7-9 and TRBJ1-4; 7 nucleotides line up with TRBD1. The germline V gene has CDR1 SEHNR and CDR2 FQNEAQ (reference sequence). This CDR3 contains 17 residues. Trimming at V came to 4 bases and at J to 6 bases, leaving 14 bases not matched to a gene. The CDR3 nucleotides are TGTGCCAGCAGCTCAAAAGCCCGAGGGACAGACTATGAAAAACTGTTTTTT. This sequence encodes CASSSKARGTDYEKLFF.

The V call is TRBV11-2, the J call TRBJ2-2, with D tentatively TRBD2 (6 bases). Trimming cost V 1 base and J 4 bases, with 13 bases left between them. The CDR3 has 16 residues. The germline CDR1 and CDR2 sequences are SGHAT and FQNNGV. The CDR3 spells CASSLVGGAGTGELFF. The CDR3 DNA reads TGTGCCAGCAGCTTAGTCGGAGGGGCAGGCACCGGGGAGCTGTTTTTT.

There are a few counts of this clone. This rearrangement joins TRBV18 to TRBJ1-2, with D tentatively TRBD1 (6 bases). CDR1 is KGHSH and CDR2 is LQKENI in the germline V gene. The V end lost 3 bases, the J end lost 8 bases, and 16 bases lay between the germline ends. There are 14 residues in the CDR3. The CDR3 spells CASSPNLGAEGYTF. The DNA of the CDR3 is TGTGCCAGCTCACCGAACCTGGGGGCGGAGGGCTACACCTTC.

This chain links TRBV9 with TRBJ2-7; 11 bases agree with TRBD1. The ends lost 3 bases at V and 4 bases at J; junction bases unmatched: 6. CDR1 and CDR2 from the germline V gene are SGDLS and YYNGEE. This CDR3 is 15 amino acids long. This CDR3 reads CASSDGTGGFYEQYF. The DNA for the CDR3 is TGTGCCAGCAGCGATGGGACAGGGGGTTTTTACGAGCAGTACTTC.

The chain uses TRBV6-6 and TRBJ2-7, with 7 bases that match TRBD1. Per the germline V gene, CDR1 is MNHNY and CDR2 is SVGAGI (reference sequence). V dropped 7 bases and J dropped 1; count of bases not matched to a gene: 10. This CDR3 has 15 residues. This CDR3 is CASISQGVESYEQYF. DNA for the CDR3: TGTGCCAGCATCTCTCAGGGGGTAGAGTCCTACGAGCAGTACTTC.

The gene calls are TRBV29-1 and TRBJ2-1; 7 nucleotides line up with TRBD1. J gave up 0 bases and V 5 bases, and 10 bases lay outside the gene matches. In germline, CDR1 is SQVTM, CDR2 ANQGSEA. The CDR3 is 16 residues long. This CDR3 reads CSVLLSTGSSYNEQFF. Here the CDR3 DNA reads TGCAGCGTTCTCCTTTCGACAGGGAGCTCCTACAATGAGCAGTTCTTC.